These T cell receptor beta chains were read from a single sample in a study of early T cells in non-severe SARS-CoV-2 infection. Each CDR3 protein is one row after TCRdb ran MiXCR on the 5' RACE reads. The table has roughly 34,000 distinct CDR3 sequences, less than 8.5% seen once. Here the sequenced sample was whole blood, taken at baseline. These receptors were taken from an adult who was a healthcare worker with PCR-confirmed SARS-CoV-2 infection or an uninfected control (not recorded which). Both conserved end residues are part of each CDR3. D genes are given only for firm matches. Clone sizes are given selectively: once, few, many, or a class where the clone is expanded.

d_call	clone_size	v_call	cdr3_length	j_call	cdr3_nt	cdr3_aa
.	many	TRBV21-1	19	TRBJ2-2	TGTGCCAGCAGCAAAGAGACTAGCGGGAGCGGGAAGAACACCGGGGAGCTGTTTTTT	CASSKETSGSGKNTGELFF
TRBD2	.	TRBV20-1	15	TRBJ2-3	TGCAGTGCTCCTCTAGCGGGATCTAACACAGATACGCAGTATTTT	CSAPLAGSNTDTQYF
.	many	TRBV30	12	TRBJ2-2	TGTGCCTCTCGACAGAACACCGGGGAGCTGTTTTTT	CASRQNTGELFF
TRBD2	.	TRBV20-1	16	TRBJ2-3	TGCAGTGCCACAAAAGATAGCGGGAGACTAACAGATACGCAGTATTTT	CSATKDSGRLTDTQYF
.	.	TRBV20-1	14	TRBJ2-3	TGCAGTGCAAGACGGGGGTCTAGCACAGATACGCAGTATTTT	CSARRGSSTDTQYF
TRBD2	few	TRBV7-9	12	TRBJ2-1	TGTGCCAGCCATCCTAGCGGCAATGAGCAGTTCTTC	CASHPSGNEQFF
TRBD2	many	TRBV20-1	13	TRBJ2-7	TGCAGTGCTAGCTTACCGGGCGGGAGGGAGCAGTACTTC	CSASLPGGREQYF
TRBD1	.	TRBV29-1	12	TRBJ2-7	TGCAGCGCCAGACAGGGGGCCTACGAGCAGTACTTC	CSARQGAYEQYF
.	.	TRBV29-1	13	TRBJ2-1	TGCAGCGTTGACGGCAGGCTGTACAATGAGCAGTTCTTC	CSVDGRLYNEQFF
TRBD1	.	TRBV28	14	TRBJ2-7	TGTGCCAGCAGTTTAGGCCAGGGGGTCCACGAGCAGTACTTC	CASSLGQGVHEQYF
.	.	TRBV6-1	12	TRBJ2-1	TGTGCCAGCAGTGAACTGGGAGGTTGGCAGTCCTTC	CASSELGGWQSF
TRBD2	many	TRBV6-2/TRBV6-3	16	TRBJ2-2	TGTGCCAGCAGTTCGGGGACTAGCGGGATCACCGGGGAGCTGTTTTTT	CASSSGTSGITGELFF
.	.	TRBV4-1	15	TRBJ2-5	TGCGCCAGCAGCCAAGACGGGGTACCCGCGGAGACCCAGTACTTC	CASSQDGVPAETQYF
.	many	TRBV12-3/TRBV12-4	14	TRBJ2-5	TGTGCCAGCAGTGCTGCGGGGTACCAAGAGACCCAGTACTTC	CASSAAGYQETQYF
TRBD1	few	TRBV27	16	TRBJ2-5	TGTGCCAGCAGTTTAACCGCCGGGACAGGGGAAGAGACCCAGTACTTC	CASSLTAGTGEETQYF
TRBD2	few	TRBV29-1	16	TRBJ2-6	TGCAGCGTCCGGACTAGCGGGAGCGTTGGGGCCAACGTCCTGACTTTC	CSVRTSGSVGANVLTF
.	many	TRBV29-1	13	TRBJ1-2	TGCAGCGTTGAAGAACAAGCTAACTATGGCTACACCTTC	CSVEEQANYGYTF
.	many	TRBV29-1	13	TRBJ2-5	TGCAGCGTTGAAGAAAGGCTCCAAGAGACCCAGTACTTC	CSVEERLQETQYF
.	.	TRBV6-2/TRBV6-3	17	TRBJ2-5	TGTGCCAGCAGTTCGACCCTGGAGAGGTTAGACCAAGAGACCCAGTACTTC	CASSSTLERLDQETQYF
.	few	TRBV13	15	TRBJ1-1	TGTGCCAGCAGCCAATGGGGGACACTGAACACTGAAGCTTTCTTT	CASSQWGTLNTEAFF
TRBD2	.	TRBV20-1	15	TRBJ2-1	TGCAGTGCCCCCGCGGCGGGAGGAGGGAACAATGAGCAGTTCTTC	CSAPAAGGGNNEQFF
TRBD2	many	TRBV4-3	16	TRBJ2-3	TGCGCCAGCAGCCACACTAGCGGGAGGAACGCAGATACGCAGTATTTT	CASSHTSGRNADTQYF
.	few	TRBV7-3	15	TRBJ2-6	TGTGCCAGCAGCGCAGGAAGTTCAGGGGCCAACGTCCTGACTTTC	CASSAGSSGANVLTF
TRBD2	many	TRBV29-1	16	TRBJ2-1	TGCAGCGCAGATGGGACTAGCGGCATCAACTACAATGAGCAGTTCTTC	CSADGTSGINYNEQFF
TRBD1	few	TRBV29-1	15	TRBJ2-7	TGCAGCGTTGGGCTACAGGGGAATTTCTCCTACGAGCAGTACTTC	CSVGLQGNFSYEQYF
TRBD2	once	TRBV20-1	18	TRBJ2-1	TGCAGTGCCCCCTTAGTAGCGGGGCCACAAAGCTCCTACAATGAGCAGTTCTTC	CSAPLVAGPQSSYNEQFF
.	few	TRBV27	13	TRBJ1-1	TGTGCCAGCAGTTTTAGGATAGGCACTGAAGCTTTCTTT	CASSFRIGTEAFF
.	many	TRBV20-1	11	TRBJ1-1	TGCAGTGTTTCCCAGGGAGGGGAAGCTTTCTTT	CSVSQGGEAFF
.	few	TRBV7-9	16	TRBJ1-6	TGTGCCAGCAGCTTAGGAGCGGGACCGAATAATTCACCCCTCCACTTT	CASSLGAGPNNSPLHF
.	.	TRBV7-2	15	TRBJ2-1	TGTGCCAGCAGCTTAGCTAGCGATTTAAACAATGAGCAGTTCTTC	CASSLASDLNNEQFF
.	.	TRBV20-1	11	TRBJ2-3	TGCAGTGCGCCCGCAAGGGGTACGCAGTATTTT	CSAPARGTQYF
.	few	TRBV6-2/TRBV6-3	16	TRBJ1-1	TGTGCCAGCAGTTACGGACAGCCGATTATGAACACTGAAGCTTTCTTT	CASSYGQPIMNTEAFF
TRBD2	many	TRBV4-3	17	TRBJ2-1	TGCGCCAGCAGCCAAGATCGGTTCGCGGGAGCCTACAATGAGCAGTTCTTC	CASSQDRFAGAYNEQFF